A selection of T cell receptor beta chains follows, all from one sample in a study of blood T cells in healthy people across ages. TCRdb re-called the 5' RACE reads with MiXCR, one entry per CDR3 protein. The sample includes roughly 1,000,000 distinct CDR3 sequences, 25% of them seen just once. These data also formed part of another study, on T cells of mothers and their children.

The specimen was blood. These receptor sequences come from a girl under 10 years old in good health. CDR3s include the opening cysteine and the closing phenylalanine or tryptophan. Fields, in order: D gene, J gene, V gene, clone size, CDR3 DNA, CDR3 protein. A D gene is named only where the DNA matches it firmly. Expanded clones get a size class; other rows say once, few or many, or leave the size out.

d_gene: NA
j_gene: TRBJ2-1
v_gene: TRBV6-1
abundance: NA
CDR3nt: TGTGCCAGCACCCAAGGGGGAGAGCAGTTCTTC
CDR3aa: CASTQGGEQFF

d_gene: NA
j_gene: TRBJ1-1
v_gene: TRBV2
abundance: NA
CDR3nt: TGTGCCAGCAGTAAGAACCGCGCTATGAACACTGAAGCTTTCTTT
CDR3aa: CASSKNRAMNTEAFF

d_gene: NA
j_gene: TRBJ2-3
v_gene: TRBV12-5
abundance: few
CDR3nt: TGTGCTAGTGGTCCATCCCAAGCGACCCCTAGCACAGATACGCAGTATTTT
CDR3aa: CASGPSQATPSTDTQYF

d_gene: NA
j_gene: TRBJ1-5
v_gene: TRBV3-1
abundance: few
CDR3nt: TGTGCCAGCAGCCAAGAACAGTTCAATCAGCCCCAGCATTTT
CDR3aa: CASSQEQFNQPQHF

d_gene: TRBD2
j_gene: TRBJ2-2
v_gene: TRBV20-1
abundance: NA
CDR3nt: TGCAGTGCTAGAGATCAATTAGCGGGGGATGTCGGGGAGCTGTTTTTT
CDR3aa: CSARDQLAGDVGELFF

d_gene: TRBD2
j_gene: TRBJ2-7
v_gene: TRBV20-1
abundance: NA
CDR3nt: TGCAGTGCTAGATCTAGCGGCCTCTACGAGCAGTACTTC
CDR3aa: CSARSSGLYEQYF

d_gene: NA
j_gene: TRBJ2-7
v_gene: TRBV19
abundance: NA
CDR3nt: TGTGCCAGTAGTAGGGGTTACGGCGCCTACGAGCAGTACTTC
CDR3aa: CASSRGYGAYEQYF

d_gene: NA
j_gene: TRBJ2-1
v_gene: TRBV6-2/TRBV6-3
abundance: NA
CDR3nt: TGTGCCAGCAGTGCGGGCGACAGTGAGCAGTTCTTC
CDR3aa: CASSAGDSEQFF

d_gene: NA
j_gene: TRBJ1-5
v_gene: TRBV18
abundance: NA
CDR3nt: TGTGCCTGCTCACCTGCCGGACACCAGCCCCAGCATTTT
CDR3aa: CACSPAGHQPQHF

d_gene: NA
j_gene: TRBJ2-1
v_gene: TRBV12-3/TRBV12-4
abundance: few
CDR3nt: TGTGCCAGCAGTTTAGGGGATGGAGGGTCCTTGGGCTCCTACAATGAGCAGTTCTTC
CDR3aa: CASSLGDGGSLGSYNEQFF

d_gene: NA
j_gene: TRBJ1-4
v_gene: TRBV6-1
abundance: NA
CDR3nt: TGTGCCAGCAGTGAATTCTGGGCAGTTCCAGGGAAACTGTTTTTT
CDR3aa: CASSEFWAVPGKLFF

d_gene: NA
j_gene: TRBJ2-1
v_gene: TRBV18
abundance: NA
CDR3nt: TGTGCCAGCTCGCCCCGGGACAACGACAATGAGCAGTTCTTC
CDR3aa: CASSPRDNDNEQFF

d_gene: NA
j_gene: TRBJ1-1
v_gene: TRBV20-1
abundance: few
CDR3nt: TGCAGTGCTAGTAATCCGGGATCTCGAGGGGCTGAAGCTTTCTTT
CDR3aa: CSASNPGSRGAEAFF

d_gene: NA
j_gene: TRBJ1-1
v_gene: TRBV5-1
abundance: once
CDR3nt: TGCGCCAGCAGCTTGACGGATCCACTACCCACTGAAGCTTTCTTT
CDR3aa: CASSLTDPLPTEAFF

d_gene: NA
j_gene: TRBJ2-5
v_gene: TRBV3-1
abundance: NA
CDR3nt: TGTGCCAGCAGCCTCAAGGGTTCCCTCCACGGGCAGTACTTC
CDR3aa: CASSLKGSLHGQYF

d_gene: NA
j_gene: TRBJ2-1
v_gene: TRBV20-1
abundance: NA
CDR3nt: TGCAGTGCTAGCCCCCTAGGGAATGAGCAGTTCTTC
CDR3aa: CSASPLGNEQFF

d_gene: NA
j_gene: TRBJ2-4
v_gene: TRBV3-1
abundance: NA
CDR3nt: TGTGCCAGCAGCCAAGAGCCCACTAGCCTGTACTTC
CDR3aa: CASSQEPTSLYF

d_gene: NA
j_gene: TRBJ2-1
v_gene: TRBV20-1
abundance: NA
CDR3nt: TGCAGTGCTAGAGATACCCACTCGTTAAATGAGCAGTTCTTC
CDR3aa: CSARDTHSLNEQFF

d_gene: NA
j_gene: TRBJ2-5
v_gene: TRBV20-1
abundance: NA
CDR3nt: TGCAGTGCCCATCAACCGGGTTTGGAGACCCAGTACTTC
CDR3aa: CSAHQPGLETQYF

d_gene: NA
j_gene: TRBJ2-5
v_gene: TRBV6-6
abundance: NA
CDR3nt: TGTGCCAGCAGTTACCCCCCAGGGACCCAAGAGACCCAGTACTTC
CDR3aa: CASSYPPGTQETQYF

d_gene: NA
j_gene: TRBJ2-5
v_gene: TRBV28
abundance: once
CDR3nt: TGTGCCAGCAGCCGACCCCTTTCAGCGGGCGGCCAAGAGACCCAGTACTTC
CDR3aa: CASSRPLSAGGQETQYF

d_gene: NA
j_gene: TRBJ2-1
v_gene: TRBV29-1
abundance: few
CDR3nt: TGCAGCGTCCTCAATTGGGGGGCCAATGAGCAGTTCTTC
CDR3aa: CSVLNWGANEQFF

d_gene: NA
j_gene: TRBJ2-1
v_gene: TRBV20-1
abundance: NA
CDR3nt: TGCAGTGCTAGAGGCGGGGCTAGAATCAATGAGCAGTTCTTC
CDR3aa: CSARGGARINEQFF

d_gene: NA
j_gene: TRBJ2-7
v_gene: TRBV1
abundance: NA
CDR3nt: TGCACCAGCAGCCAATCACCAACTAGCGGGGGGGCCCTGGGGTACGAGCAGTACTTC
CDR3aa: CTSSQSPTSGGALGYEQYF

d_gene: NA
j_gene: TRBJ2-2
v_gene: TRBV12-3/TRBV12-4
abundance: NA
CDR3nt: TGTGCCAGCCAAAACACTGGTTCGGGGGAGCTGTTTTTT
CDR3aa: CASQNTGSGELFF

d_gene: NA
j_gene: TRBJ2-3
v_gene: TRBV2
abundance: NA
CDR3nt: TGTGCCAGCAGTGCTCGTGAGGTCGTCGAGGATACGCAGTATTTT
CDR3aa: CASSAREVVEDTQYF

d_gene: NA
j_gene: TRBJ2-6
v_gene: TRBV12-3/TRBV12-4
abundance: NA
CDR3nt: TGTGCCAGCACCGGCCCCGGGGAGGCCTCTGGGGCCAACGTCCTGACTTTC
CDR3aa: CASTGPGEASGANVLTF

d_gene: NA
j_gene: TRBJ1-1
v_gene: TRBV10-3
abundance: few
CDR3nt: TGTGCCATCAGTGTAGAGGTTGGGGACACTGAAGCTTTCTTT
CDR3aa: CAISVEVGDTEAFF

d_gene: NA
j_gene: TRBJ1-4
v_gene: TRBV6-6
abundance: few
CDR3nt: TGTGCCAACAGTTACCCCACTAATGAAAAACTGTTTTTT
CDR3aa: CANSYPTNEKLFF

d_gene: NA
j_gene: TRBJ1-4
v_gene: TRBV7-6
abundance: NA
CDR3nt: TGTACCAGCAGCTTATGGCAGGGGCCTAATGAAAAACTGTTTTTT
CDR3aa: CTSSLWQGPNEKLFF

d_gene: NA
j_gene: TRBJ1-2
v_gene: TRBV28
abundance: NA
CDR3nt: TGTGCCAGTCAAGATATCGGGAAGGCCGCCGACTATGGCTACACCTTC
CDR3aa: CASQDIGKAADYGYTF

d_gene: TRBD2
j_gene: TRBJ2-7
v_gene: TRBV27
abundance: few
CDR3nt: TGTGCCAGCACTAGCGGGAGTTCGTACGAGCAGTACTTC
CDR3aa: CASTSGSSYEQYF

d_gene: NA
j_gene: TRBJ2-2
v_gene: TRBV5-1
abundance: few
CDR3nt: TGCGCCAGTGTGACATCGAACACCGGGGAGCTGTTTTTT
CDR3aa: CASVTSNTGELFF

d_gene: NA
j_gene: TRBJ1-2
v_gene: TRBV20-1
abundance: NA
CDR3nt: TGCAGTGCTAGTAAGGTATTGGGCTACACCTTC
CDR3aa: CSASKVLGYTF

d_gene: TRBD1
j_gene: TRBJ1-1
v_gene: TRBV29-1
abundance: few
CDR3nt: TGCAGCGTTGAAAGGGGGACAGACACTGAAGCTTTCTTT
CDR3aa: CSVERGTDTEAFF

d_gene: TRBD2
j_gene: TRBJ2-3
v_gene: TRBV7-2
abundance: few
CDR3nt: TGTGCCAGCAGCCCACCCGGGACTATTTATACGCAGTATTTT
CDR3aa: CASSPPGTIYTQYF

d_gene: NA
j_gene: TRBJ2-5
v_gene: TRBV4-2
abundance: NA
CDR3nt: TGTGCCAGCAGCCGGAATAGCGGCAACTTCCAAGAGACCCAGTACTTC
CDR3aa: CASSRNSGNFQETQYF

d_gene: NA
j_gene: TRBJ1-2
v_gene: TRBV10-1
abundance: NA
CDR3nt: TGCGCCAGCAGTGATTGGGGATTTGGCTACACCTTC
CDR3aa: CASSDWGFGYTF

d_gene: NA
j_gene: TRBJ1-2
v_gene: TRBV25-1
abundance: NA
CDR3nt: TGTGCCAGCAGTGACTTCGACCGGTATGGCTACACCTTC
CDR3aa: CASSDFDRYGYTF

d_gene: NA
j_gene: TRBJ2-5
v_gene: TRBV29-1
abundance: few
CDR3nt: TGCAGCGTTGAGGGAGCGCCGGGCCAGTACTTC
CDR3aa: CSVEGAPGQYF

d_gene: NA
j_gene: TRBJ2-7
v_gene: TRBV7-9
abundance: few
CDR3nt: TGTGCCAGCAGCCCCCAGAGGGTGGACGAGCAGTACTTC
CDR3aa: CASSPQRVDEQYF

d_gene: TRBD1
j_gene: TRBJ2-7
v_gene: TRBV11-2
abundance: NA
CDR3nt: TGTGCCAGCAGCCCTACCTCCGGACAGGGCTACGAGCAGTACTTC
CDR3aa: CASSPTSGQGYEQYF

d_gene: NA
j_gene: TRBJ2-7
v_gene: TRBV5-1
abundance: NA
CDR3nt: TGCGCCAGCAGCTTGGTTGACTCTCAAGCCTACGAGCAGTACTTC
CDR3aa: CASSLVDSQAYEQYF

d_gene: TRBD1
j_gene: TRBJ2-7
v_gene: TRBV5-1
abundance: NA
CDR3nt: TGCGCCAGCAGCTGGACGGACAGGGAAGACGAGCAGTACTTC
CDR3aa: CASSWTDREDEQYF

d_gene: NA
j_gene: TRBJ1-4
v_gene: TRBV5-1
abundance: NA
CDR3nt: TGCGCCAGCAGCTTGGAGGTTGTTGGCGCGAATGAAAAACTGTTTTTT
CDR3aa: CASSLEVVGANEKLFF

d_gene: TRBD1
j_gene: TRBJ2-1
v_gene: TRBV29-1
abundance: few
CDR3nt: TGCAGCGTTGAAGAGGACAGGGCCTATGAGCAGTTCTTC
CDR3aa: CSVEEDRAYEQFF